The rows below give T cell receptor beta chains drawn from one sample of a study of T cell responses to AZD1222 COVID-19 vaccine. TCRdb's table, derived via immunoSEQ multiplex PCR, lists solely in-frame clones and lacks some. The table has about 190,000 clones, 80% to 90% seen once. The sample here was peripheral blood, taken on day 0 of MenACWY control vaccination. These receptors were obtained from an adult in good health. Both conserved end residues are part of each CDR3. Each record gives: V gene, D gene, J gene, clone size, CDR3 protein, CDR3 DNA. D genes are given only for firm matches. The listing skips clone size in some rows; elsewhere it reads once, few, many or a size class.

TRBV28,NA,TRBJ1-3,NA,CASSRSRGSDTIYF,TGTGCCAGCAGCCGAAGCAGGGGTTCGGACACCATATATTTT
TRBV2,NA,TRBJ1-6,NA,CASSFPPISPLHF,TGTGCCAGCTCATTCCCCCCCATTTCACCCCTCCACTTT
TRBV6-2/TRBV6-3,NA,TRBJ2-2,NA,CASSYGFGELFF,TGTGCCAGCAGTTACGGCTTCGGGGAGCTGTTTTTT
TRBV7-2,NA,TRBJ2-5,NA,CASSPFGEQETQYF,TGTGCCAGCAGCCCATTCGGGGAACAAGAGACCCAGTACTTC
TRBV4-2,NA,TRBJ2-7,NA,CASSQDQGSEQYF,TGTGCCAGCAGCCAAGATCAGGGTAGCGAGCAGTACTTC
TRBV12-2,NA,TRBJ2-3,NA,CASRFSPGLAGGSFSTDTQYF,TGTGCAAGTCGCTTCTCACCGGGACTAGCGGGAGGGTCCTTCAGCACAGATACGCAGTATTTT
TRBV5-1,NA,TRBJ2-5,NA,CASSFLAGQETQYF,TGCGCCAGCAGCTTTCTCGCGGGGCAAGAGACCCAGTACTTC
TRBV28,TRBD2,TRBJ2-7,once,CASSLTASGGRRQYF,TGTGCCAGCAGTTTAACGGCTAGCGGGGGTCGTCGGCAGTACTTC
TRBV5-1,NA,TRBJ1-2,NA,CASSLEAVGGYTF,TGCGCCAGCAGCTTGGAGGCGGTGGGTGGCTACACCTTC
TRBV9,NA,TRBJ2-7,NA,CASSPGGSSYEQYF,TGTGCCAGCAGCCCCGGTGGCAGCTCCTACGAGCAGTACTTC
TRBV7-3,NA,TRBJ2-3,NA,CASSPDYTDTQYF,TGTGCCAGCAGCCCGGACTACACAGATACGCAGTATTTT
TRBV28,NA,TRBJ1-5,NA,CASSLVNVNQPQHF,TGTGCCAGCAGTTTAGTGAACGTCAATCAGCCCCAGCATTTT
TRBV18,NA,TRBJ2-7,NA,CASSSERIEQYF,TGTGCCAGCTCCTCGGAGAGGATCGAGCAGTACTTC
TRBV18,TRBD1,TRBJ2-5,NA,CASCGTGQETQYF,TGTGCCAGCTGTGGGACAGGGCAAGAGACCCAGTACTTC
TRBV30,NA,TRBJ1-4,NA,CAWSVQGVGEKLFF,TGTGCCTGGAGTGTACAAGGGGTCGGGGAAAAACTGTTTTTT
TRBV7-2,NA,TRBJ1-5,NA,CASSQGGPNQPQHF,TGTGCCAGCAGCCAAGGGGGGCCGAATCAGCCCCAGCATTTT
TRBV5-1,TRBD2,TRBJ2-5,NA,CASSFAPGLAGGPAQETQYF,TGCGCCAGCAGCTTCGCACCGGGACTAGCGGGGGGTCCCGCCCAAGAGACCCAGTACTTC
TRBV29-1,NA,TRBJ2-3,NA,CSVVGRVTDTQYF,TGCAGCGTTGTTGGCAGGGTGACAGATACGCAGTATTTT
TRBV19,NA,TRBJ2-1,NA,CASATPYNEQFF,TGTGCCAGCGCGACGCCCTACAATGAGCAGTTCTTC
TRBV4-1,TRBD2,TRBJ2-1,NA,CASSQDLAGADEQFF,TGCGCCAGCAGCCAAGATCTAGCGGGAGCAGATGAGCAGTTCTTC
TRBV24-1,NA,TRBJ2-3,NA,CATASQDTDTQYF,TGTGCCACCGCGTCGCAGGACACAGATACGCAGTATTTT
TRBV30,NA,TRBJ2-7,NA,CAWSDLGMGEQYF,TGTGCCTGGAGTGATTTGGGTATGGGAGAGCAGTACTTC
TRBV15,TRBD1,TRBJ2-2,NA,CATSLDRGNTGELFF,TGTGCCACCAGCTTGGACAGGGGGAACACCGGGGAGCTGTTTTTT
TRBV18,NA,TRBJ2-7,NA,CASSPLTRDHEQYF,TGTGCCAGCTCACCTCTTACCCGGGACCACGAGCAGTACTTC
TRBV27,TRBD2,TRBJ2-7,NA,CASTKMGEGSYEQYF,TGTGCCAGCACAAAAATGGGGGAGGGCTCCTACGAGCAGTACTTC
TRBV5-8,NA,TRBJ1-4,once,CASNLQGGDEKLFF,TGTGCCAGCAATCTACAGGGAGGGGATGAAAAACTGTTTTTT
TRBV28,NA,TRBJ2-4,NA,CASSPRAYKNIQYF,TGTGCCAGCAGTCCCCGGGCGTACAAAAACATTCAGTACTTC
TRBV28,NA,TRBJ1-3,NA,CASSPAPAGVGNTIYF,TGTGCCAGCAGTCCGGCCCCGGCGGGTGTTGGAAACACCATATATTTT
TRBV6-1,NA,TRBJ2-1,NA,CASSEYKGPGNEQFF,TGTGCCAGCAGTGAATACAAGGGGCCGGGCAATGAGCAGTTCTTC
TRBV5-1,TRBD2,TRBJ2-7,NA,CASSPLAGGYEQYF,TGCGCCAGCAGCCCCCTAGCGGGGGGCTACGAGCAGTACTTC